This T cell receptor beta chain was captured by sequencing in a study of T cells of healthy individuals. This clonotype was picked up many times. The V gene lost 1 base and the J gene lost 2 bases, with 8 bases spanning the gap. CDR1 LGHNA and CDR2 YSLEER come from the germline V gene. The CDR3 has 14 residues. TCRdb independently ran MiXCR on the 5' RACE reads; one entry per CDR3 protein. This table holds 75,000 to 95,000 distinct CDR3 sequences, about 5.5% found once. The V and J genes are TRBV4-3 and TRBJ2-5; tentative D call: TRBD2 (5 bases). This TCR derives from a female donor in good health. The CDR3 reads CASSQATGQETQYF. For the CDR3, the DNA is TGCGCCAGCAGCCAAGCCACGGGACAAGAGACCCAGTACTTC.